This T cell receptor (beta chain) was obtained from a study of blood T cell repertoires in COVID-19. Study in general: T cells, B-cell-depleted T cells, or PBMCs supplied cDNA or gDNA.

V was trimmed by 2 bases and J by 2 bases, leaving 15 bases between them. The CDR3 extends over 16 amino acids. Germline-derived CDR1 and CDR2 are PRHDT and FYEKMQ (reference sequence). Recruits, aged roughly 18 to 100 years, lived in some 25 US areas. Method: immunoSEQ multiplex PCR; TCRdb's copy keeps in-frame clones and lacks some. The table shows roughly 240,000 clones, with about 91% occurring only once. The sequencing input was PBMCs or T cells enriched from blood (not recorded which). This clonotype originated in a woman in her 40s with acute COVID-19. The V call is TRBV13, the J call TRBJ1-1; perhaps TRBD1 as D (5 bases). The DNA of the CDR3 is TGTGCCAGCAGCTTAAGGGGAGGGGTCCCCAACACTGAAGCTTTCTTT. It specifies CASSLRGGVPNTEAFF.